A selection of T cell receptor beta chains follows, all from one sample in a study of cytomegalovirus exposure and HLA in healthy donors. TCRdb keeps only in-frame clones here, not all; method: immunoSEQ multiplex PCR. The sample shows roughly 180,000 clones, approximately 88% of them seen only once. Sequencing input: PBMCs. Source of these receptors: a young man in good health and CMV-seronegative. Both conserved end residues are part of each CDR3. D genes are given only for firm matches. Size values are once, few and many counts, or a class for expanded clones, and some rows have none.

clone_size	d_call	j_call	v_call	cdr3_aa	cdr3_nt
NA	TRBD2	TRBJ2-2	TRBV7-9	CASSRIFETSGRGTGELFF	TGTGCCAGCAGCCGAATTTTCGAGACTAGCGGGAGGGGTACCGGGGAGCTGTTTTTT
few	TRBD2	TRBJ2-5	TRBV6-1	CAIRLLAGGETQYF	TGTGCCATTAGGTTACTAGCGGGAGGAGAGACCCAGTACTTC
NA	TRBD1	TRBJ1-1	TRBV5-1	CASRKYRGLTEAFF	TGCGCCAGCCGAAAATACAGGGGGCTTACTGAAGCTTTCTTT
NA	TRBD1	TRBJ1-1	TRBV5-4	CASSLEQGVTEAFF	TGTGCCAGCAGCTTGGAACAGGGGGTTACTGAAGCTTTCTTT
NA	NA	TRBJ2-7	TRBV4-1	CASSQGQLSYEQYF	TGCGCCAGCAGCCAAGGACAGTTAAGCTACGAGCAGTACTTC
NA	TRBD2	TRBJ2-7	TRBV13	CASSSSGSGSYEQYF	TGTGCCAGCAGCTCTAGCGGGAGTGGTTCCTACGAGCAGTACTTC
few	NA	TRBJ1-4	TRBV10-2	CASRMTGPPTNEKLFF	TGCGCCAGCAGGATGACAGGACCTCCAACTAATGAAAAACTGTTTTTT
NA	TRBD1	TRBJ2-7	TRBV6-5	CASTRTGGLYEQYF	TGTGCCAGCACCAGAACAGGGGGACTCTACGAGCAGTACTTC
NA	TRBD2	TRBJ2-7	TRBV5-4	CASSLGLADSYEQYF	TGTGCCAGCAGCCTAGGACTAGCGGACTCCTACGAGCAGTACTTC
NA	NA	TRBJ2-7	TRBV25-1	CASSQSIASYEQYF	TGTGCCAGCAGCCAAAGTATAGCTTCCTACGAGCAGTACTTC
once	TRBD1	TRBJ1-2	TRBV5-1	CASSLGDRATKGYGYTF	TGCGCCAGCAGCTTGGGGGACAGGGCCACTAAGGGCTATGGCTACACCTTC
NA	TRBD1	TRBJ2-2	TRBV6-5	CASRTDRGNTGELFF	TGTGCCAGCAGAACGGACAGGGGGAACACCGGGGAGCTGTTTTTT
NA	TRBD2	TRBJ2-2	TRBV9	CASSVVASGGPNTGELFF	TGTGCCAGCAGCGTAGTTGCGTCGGGAGGGCCTAACACCGGGGAGCTGTTTTTT
NA	NA	TRBJ1-4	TRBV11-3	CASSLDQDEKLFF	TGTGCCAGCAGCTTAGATCAGGATGAAAAACTGTTTTTT